This T cell receptor beta chain was identified in a study of T cells in Graves' hyperthyroidism and ophthalmopathy. V was pared by 2 bases and J by 7 bases, with 1 base of the junction left unmatched. Germline V lookup: CDR1 SGHDT, CDR2 YYEEEE. The CDR3 length is 15 residues. RNA transcripts yielded amplified TCR beta CDR3 regions. The study used the HTBI primer set for a first-round RT-PCR of the TCR CDR3. MiXCR, applied by TCRdb to the multiplex PCR reads, yields one record per CDR3 protein. The data hold roughly 290,000 distinct CDR3 sequences, with over 15% observed a single time. This clonotype showed up just a few times.

The sample consisted of blood. The chain combines TRBV5-6 with TRBJ2-1, with 15 nucleotides matching TRBD2. The receptor comes from a woman aged 55-75 years with Graves' ophthalmopathy. CDR3 in amino acids: CASSFGLAGGNEQFF. Written as DNA, the CDR3 is TGTGCCAGCAGCTTTGGACTAGCGGGGGGGAATGAGCAGTTCTTC.